The 23 T cell receptor beta chains reported below all come from one sample, sequenced in a study of blood T cell repertoires in COVID-19. Here immunoSEQ multiplex PCR was the method, and the copy in TCRdb shows in-frame clones only, minus some. The table has about 200,000 clones, approximately 90% seen once. The sample comprised peripheral blood. These receptors all come from a man aged 40-50 years with active or convalescent COVID-19.

DNA for the CDR3: TGTGCCACCAGTGCGGTCTTCTCTGGCTACACCTTC. Translation: CATSAVFSGYTF. The chain links TRBV15 to TRBJ1-2; no reliable D call. The CDR3 spans 12 residues. V was trimmed by 6 bases and J by 7 bases, leaving 12 bases between them. CDR1 and CDR2 from the germline V gene are LNHNV and YYDKDF (reference sequence).

The chain carries TRBV19 and TRBJ2-2; no definite D call. CDR1 LNHDA and CDR2 SQIVND come from the germline V gene (reference sequence). The CDR3 length is 13 residues. V was shortened by 7 bases and J by 5 bases, with 11 bases between the two germline ends. CDR3 sequence: CASKHSLTGELFF. The CDR3 DNA follows: TGTGCCAGTAAGCACAGTTTGACCGGGGAGCTGTTTTTT.

The chain couples TRBV7-9 to TRBJ2-7, with TRBD2 matching over 12 bases. The CDR3 consists of 17 residues. The germline V gene encodes CDR1 SEHNR and CDR2 FQNEAQ (reference sequence). Trimming at V came to 4 bases and at J to 0 bases, leaving 7 bases not matched to a gene. CDR3 protein: CASSSGLAGFHSYEQYF. As DNA, the CDR3 is TGTGCCAGCAGCTCGGGACTAGCGGGCTTCCACTCCTACGAGCAGTACTTC.

The chain carries TRBV5-1 and TRBJ1-1, with TRBD1 identical over 7 bases. Germline CDR1 and CDR2: SGHRS and YFSETQ. The trim removed 4 bases at V and 1 base at J, leaving 7 bases unmatched. The CDR3 covers 15 residues. The CDR3 loop reads CASSPGDRRNTEAFF. In nucleotides, the CDR3 is TGCGCCAGCAGCCCGGGGGACAGAAGGAACACTGAAGCTTTCTTT.

J is TRBJ1-6 and V is TRBV9, with TRBD1 as a possible D gene (5 bases). V lost 3 bases and J lost 7, with 11 bases in between. Germline V gene data show CDR1 as SGDLS and CDR2 as YYNGEE. The CDR3 runs 14 residues. The chain's CDR3 is CASSAGHSNSPLHF. CDR3 bases: TGTGCCAGCAGCGCCGGACATTCAAATTCACCCCTCCACTTT.

The sample holds one count of this clone. The chain recombines TRBV3-1 (or the pseudogene TRBV3-2) with TRBJ1-2; 9 bases map to TRBD1. Unmatched junction bases numbered 4, after V lost 1 base and J lost 4 bases. Germline V CDR1 and CDR2: LGHDT, YNNKEL (reference sequence). This CDR3 contains 15 residues. The chain's CDR3 is CASSQVAGQGYGYTF. Written as DNA, the CDR3 is TGTGCCAGCAGCCAAGTGGCGGGACAGGGCTATGGCTACACCTTC.

The V and J genes are TRBV21-1 and TRBJ2-7; TRBD1 was called by the table and not checked on the DNA. TRBV21-1 is a listed pseudogene. CDR3 length: 12 amino acids. Here the CDR3 DNA reads TGTGCCAGGGGGACAGCCGACTACGAGCAGTACTTC. Its translation is CARGTADYEQYF.

The chain couples TRBV7-2 to TRBJ1-4; 8 nucleotides align to TRBD1. V shed 6 bases, J shed 4 bases, and the junction held 7 bases outside the gene matches. In germline, CDR1 is SGHTA, CDR2 FQGNSA. The CDR3 loop spans 15 amino acids. As DNA, the CDR3 is TGTGCCAGCAGACAGGGGACAGGCGGTAATGAAAAACTGTTTTTT. Translating gives CASRQGTGGNEKLFF.

The V and J genes are TRBV4-2 and TRBJ2-5, with 10 bases that match TRBD1. The CDR3 is 16 amino acids. The V gene's germline CDR1 is LGHNA and CDR2 YNFKEQ. J lost 6 bases, V lost 0 bases, and 7 bases had no gene match. The CDR3: CASSQDLGQGIQTQYF. CDR3 DNA sequence: TGTGCCAGCAGCCAAGACCTGGGACAGGGGATACAGACCCAGTACTTC.

CDR3 amino acids: CASSIDYATGSGYTF. CDR3 nucleotide sequence: TGTGCCAGTAGTATAGACTATGCCACAGGGTCCGGCTACACCTTC. V and J are TRBV19 and TRBJ1-2, with D possibly being TRBD1 (6 bases). The germline V and J ends were trimmed by 0 bases and 8 bases, with 16 bases remaining between them. The CDR3 sequence is 15 residues long. Looked up from germline, CDR1 is LNHDA and CDR2 is SQIVND (reference sequence).

This clone has only a few counts. In nucleotides, the CDR3 is TGTGCCAGCAGCACCTGTTTGGCAGGGGCTAATTCACCCCTCCACTTT. Translating gives CASSTCLAGANSPLHF. This chain uses TRBV21-1 with TRBJ1-6; the table's D gene call, TRBD1, was not cross checked with the DNA. TRBV21-1 is described as a pseudogene. The CDR3 has 16 amino acids.

This chain joins TRBV19 and TRBJ1-3; a weak D match, TRBD1 (5 bases). Trimming pared 3 bases from V and 0 bases from J, leaving 9 bases between. The CDR3 loop spans 15 amino acids. Germline CDR1 and CDR2: LNHDA and SQIVND (reference sequence). This CDR3 is CASSMGGLSGNTIYF. Here the CDR3 DNA reads TGTGCCAGTAGTATGGGGGGACTCTCTGGAAACACCATATATTTT.

This chain links TRBV7-3 with TRBJ2-3; TRBD2 aligns across 7 bases. V shed 8 bases and J 5 bases; nucleotides not matched to a gene: 7. Germline V CDR1 and CDR2: SGHTA, FQGTGA. The CDR3 length is 13 residues. The CDR3 sequence: CASGEGSGDTQYF. The DNA for the CDR3 is TGTGCCAGCGGGGAGGGTTCTGGAGATACGCAGTATTTT.

The gene calls are TRBV3-1 (or the pseudogene TRBV3-2) and TRBJ2-3; D is perhaps TRBD2 (7 bases). This CDR3 has 15 residues. V lost 1 base, J lost 5 bases, and 13 bases lay in between. Germline V gene data show CDR1 as LGHDT and CDR2 as YNNKEL (reference sequence). CDR3 DNA sequence: TGTGCCAGCAGCCAAGGTCCAGCGGGACAAGATACGCAGTATTTT. Amino acid sequence: CASSQGPAGQDTQYF.

This clone was seen a single time. The chain joins TRBV28 to TRBJ1-6; no clear D gene. Per germline, CDR1 MDHEN and CDR2 SYDVKM. CDR3 size: 16 residues. Trimming cost V 6 bases and J 5 bases, with 17 bases left between them. CDR3 bases: TGTGCCAGCAGAAATGAGGGCAGCCCAAATAATTCACCCCTCCACTTT. Translation gives CASRNEGSPNNSPLHF.

V gene TRBV27 combines with J gene TRBJ2-1, with a weak D call TRBD2 (6 bases). Trimming took off 5 bases at V and 7 bases at J, with 24 bases between the two ends. This CDR3 is built from 17 residues. The germline V gene encodes CDR1 MNHEY and CDR2 SMNVEV (reference sequence). The CDR3 loop is CASSLTLTRALRNEQFF. CDR3 DNA: TGTGCCAGCAGTCTAACCCTGACTAGGGCACTCAGAAATGAGCAGTTCTTC.

The rearrangement uses TRBV5-6 and TRBJ2-7, with D hard to call. V lost 3 bases to trimming and J lost 3 bases, with 4 bases between them. Per germline, CDR1 SGHDT and CDR2 YYEEEE. The CDR3 runs 11 residues. Here the CDR3 DNA reads TGTGCCAGCAGCTACAACTACGAGCAGTACTTC. It specifies CASSYNYEQYF.

The CDR3 region has the DNA TGTGCCAGCAGCGGAACTAGCGGGAGAAGCACAGATACGCAGTATTTT. Protein product: CASSGTSGRSTDTQYF. V gene TRBV11-3 combines with J gene TRBJ2-3; 11 nucleotides line up with TRBD2. Trimming removed 5 bases from V and 0 bases from J; junction bases left unmatched: 4. The CDR3 has 16 residues. The V gene's germline CDR1 is SGHNT and CDR2 YENEEA. Using reference TRBV11-3 and TRBJ2-3 for the parts outside the CDR3, the full variable domain is EAGVVQSPRYKIIEKKQPVAFWCNPISGHNTLYWYLQNLGQGPELLIRYENEEAVDDSQLPKDRFSAERLKGVDSTLKIQPAELGDSAVYLCASSGTSGRSTDTQYFGPGTRLTVL.

This chain links TRBV4-1 with TRBJ2-5; TRBD1 matches 9 bases. The CDR3 extends over 14 amino acids. Germline CDR1 is MGHRA and CDR2 is YSYEKL. J lost 1 base, V lost 4 bases, and 1 base had no gene match. CDR3 nucleotide sequence: TGCGCCAGCAGCCTGGGACAGGGCCAAGAGACCCAGTACTTC. Amino acid sequence: CASSLGQGQETQYF.

The rearrangement uses TRBV6-1 and TRBJ2-6; 9 bases agree with TRBD1. V lost 3 bases to trimming and J lost 0 bases; unmatched junction nucleotides: 9. The CDR3 contains 19 residues. The V gene's germline CDR1 is MNHNS and CDR2 SASEGT. The CDR3 is CASSEQTGGAVSGANVLTF. The CDR3 DNA follows: TGTGCCAGCAGTGAGCAAACAGGGGGCGCAGTCTCTGGGGCCAACGTCCTGACTTTC.

CDR3 nucleotide sequence: TGTGCCAGCAGGCCGTTCACCGGGACAGAAGACCGAAACACCATATATTTT. Residues: CASRPFTGTEDRNTIYF. The gene calls are TRBV28 and TRBJ1-3, with 7 positions matching TRBD1. V dropped 6 bases and J dropped 5; count of bases not matched to a gene: 16. This CDR3 is 17 amino acids long. Germline lookup yields CDR1 MDHEN and CDR2 SYDVKM.

The rearrangement links TRBV14 to TRBJ2-1; 10 bases fit TRBD2. Germline loops: CDR1 SGHDN, CDR2 FVKESK. Trimming at V came to 1 base and at J to 5 bases, leaving 5 bases not matched to a gene. The CDR3 sequence is 16 residues long. The CDR3 nucleotides are TGTGCCAGCAGCCAAGCGGTTAGCGGGGGGAACAATGAGCAGTTCTTC. Translation gives CASSQAVSGGNNEQFF.

This chain connects TRBV19 to TRBJ1-5, with TRBD1 identical over 9 bases. The length of the CDR3 is 13 residues. The germline V gene has CDR1 LNHDA and CDR2 SQIVND (reference sequence). J lost 7 bases, V lost 7 bases, and 5 bases had no gene match. CDR3 loop: CASMLTGGQPQHF. The CDR3 DNA reads as TGTGCCAGTATGTTGACAGGGGGACAGCCCCAGCATTTT. Full variable domain (remainder filled in from reference TRBV19 and TRBJ1-5): DGGITQSPKYLFRKEGQNVTLSCEQNLNHDAMYWYRQDPGQGLRLIYYSQIVNDFQKGDIAEGYSVSREKKESFPLTVTSAQKNPTAFYLCASMLTGGQPQHFGDGTRLSIL.